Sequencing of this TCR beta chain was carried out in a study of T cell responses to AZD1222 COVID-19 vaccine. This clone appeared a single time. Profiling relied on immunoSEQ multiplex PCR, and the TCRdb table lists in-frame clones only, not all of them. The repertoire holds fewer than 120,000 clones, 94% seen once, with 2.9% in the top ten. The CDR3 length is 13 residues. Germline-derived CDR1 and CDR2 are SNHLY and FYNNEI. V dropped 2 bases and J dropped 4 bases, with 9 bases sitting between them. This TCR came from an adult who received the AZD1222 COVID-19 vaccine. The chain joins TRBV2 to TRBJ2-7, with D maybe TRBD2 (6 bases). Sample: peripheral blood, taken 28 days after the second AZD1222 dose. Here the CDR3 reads CASSETSWYEQYF. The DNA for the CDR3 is TGTGCCAGCAGTGAAACTAGCTGGTACGAGCAGTACTTC. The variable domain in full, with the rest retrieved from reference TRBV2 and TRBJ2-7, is EPEVTQTPSHQVTQMGQEVILRCVPISNHLYFYWYRQILGQKVEFLVSFYNNEISEKSEIFDDQFSVERPDGSNFTLKIRSTKLEDSAMYFCASSETSWYEQYFGPGTRLTVT.